Listed here is a single TCR beta chain. Its antigen target is currently unknown. These data come from a study of T cells expressing NK-cell markers (dated by TCRdb to the early 2020s). Regarding the study in general: Three sorted T-cell subsets (CD3+CD56+NKG2C+, CD3+CD56+NKG2C- and CD3+CD56-NKG2C+) from fewer than 10 donors had their TCR beta-chain repertoires profiled. Libraries were sequenced as 2 x 150 bp reads on Illumina HiSeq 2000/2500, MiSeq or NextSeq. All eight donors whose samples were sequenced were randomly selected healthy volunteers, three of them men and five women. Among the eight sequenced donors, only one was HCMV-seronegative, while the other seven were HCMV-seropositive.

Study-level results and caveats: Those dominant clonotypes were again the most abundant among CD3+CD56-NKG2C+ cells in a few donors, at roughly 25-60.1%. In more than five donors, the dominant CD3+CD56+NKG2C+ clonotypes were found to rank among the top 10 CD8+ clonotypes and to make up roughly 1.0-7.5% of CD8+ T cells. Whether the expanded NKG2C-expressing T cell clones were specific for HCMV antigens was left unclear.

From the germline V gene, CDR1 is KGHSH and CDR2 is LQKENI. From the cysteine through the phenylalanine, the CDR3 covers 16 amino acids. Only the protein is on record. TCRdb records Illumina HiSeq 2000 as the sequencer. 5'RACE template switching, by which a universal primer site and unique molecular identifiers were added, was used to make TCR beta cDNA libraries. Priming for cDNA synthesis came from the TCR beta constant segment, and two successive PCR amplification steps followed. The original pipeline was this. MIGEC was used to demultiplex reads and group reads by UMI, and MiTCR was used to assemble and quantify clonotypes. To remove erroneous sequences, TCR cDNA sequences were retained only when supported by two or more reads. The tcR package was used for downstream repertoire analysis, and clonotypes were matched between fractions using CDR3 nucleotide sequence together with V segment. VDJmatch was used to annotate antigen specificity against VDJdb, with one amino acid substitution in CDR3 allowed. TCRdb reprocessed the public reads and reports one entry per CDR3 protein sequence, without DNA. The V and J calls and clone size are TCRdb's, not the authors'. This sample's table contains 350,000 to 400,000 distinct CDR3 sequences. About 10% of the sample goes to the ten largest clones.

To determine HCMV serostatus, a commercial ELISA kit was used to detect HCMV-specific IgG in serum. Peripheral blood mononuclear cells were isolated from blood by Ficoll density gradient centrifugation. The clonotype comes from a woman aged 45-59 years in good health. Donor details come from another sample of the same person, matched by shared clones. The chain is encoded by TRBV18 joined to TRBJ1-1; TCRdb indicates TRBD1, and absent DNA this call remains unverified. Sample: blood T cells: a sorted CD56 or NKG2C T cell subset, CD4+ or CD8+ T cells, or bulk PBMC T cells (not recorded which). The CDR3 reads CASSRHPQTGNTEAFF.